A single sample is the source of the 26 T cell receptor beta chains below, sequenced in a study of PD-1 blockade in classical Hodgkin lymphoma. Profiled with immunoSEQ multiplex PCR; TCRdb holds only in-frame clones, not every one. This table has over 75,000 clones, around nine tenths appearing once. Time point specified: cycle 4 day 1 (C4D1), after 5 to 7 weeks of nivolumab. Every patient experienced relapse after autologous stem cell transplantation, and brentuximab vedotin exposure varied. This sample comprised peripheral blood mononuclear cells (PBMCs), obtained before the fourth cycle of nivolumab. These receptors were taken from a human donor with classical Hodgkin lymphoma.

The V and J genes are TRBV19 and TRBJ1-3; 9 positions agree with TRBD1. Trimming cost V 7 bases and J 0 bases; bases outside gene matches: 4. This CDR3 is 15 amino acids long. Per germline, CDR1 LNHDA and CDR2 SQIVND (reference sequence). The CDR3 region has the DNA TGTGCCAGTACTCGGGACAGGGACTCTGGAAACACCATATATTTT. It encodes CASTRDRDSGNTIYF.

V gene TRBV5-1 combines with J gene TRBJ1-4; 9 nucleotides match TRBD1. The CDR3 consists of 14 residues. After removal of 4 bases from V and 8 bases from J, the junction contained 6 bases not matched to a gene. Germline V gene data show CDR1 as SGHRS and CDR2 as YFSETQ. The CDR3 protein is CASSADRGFEKLFF. CDR3 nucleotides: TGCGCCAGCAGCGCAGACAGGGGGTTCGAAAAACTGTTTTTT.

CDR3 loop: CASSFDPNTEAFF. Here the CDR3 DNA reads TGTGCCAGCAGTTTTGACCCGAACACTGAAGCTTTCTTT. This chain links TRBV27 with TRBJ1-1; D gene unclear. Trimming shortened V by 3 bases and J by 1 base, and 6 bases separated the two germline ends. The CDR3 length is 13 residues. Germline lookup yields CDR1 MNHEY and CDR2 SMNVEV (reference sequence).

The chain employs TRBV5-4 and TRBJ2-2; unclear D gene. Trimming shortened V by 0 bases and J by 3 bases, and 6 bases separated the two germline ends. The germline CDR1 and CDR2 sequences are SGHNT and YYREEE (reference sequence). CDR3 length equals 14 residues. In DNA form, the CDR3 reads TGTGCCAGCAGCTTGGAAGGGTACACCGGGGAGCTGTTTTTT. Translated: CASSLEGYTGELFF.

The CDR3 loop is CASRESGGSGYTF. DNA of the CDR3: TGTGCCAGCAGAGAATCAGGGGGCTCTGGCTACACCTTC. The gene calls are TRBV6-1 and TRBJ1-2; 8 bases agree with TRBD1. The germline gives CDR1 MNHNS, CDR2 SASEGT. The junction had 7 bases not matched to a gene; V was cut back by 6 bases and J by 7 bases. This CDR3 spans 13 amino acids.

The genes are TRBV10-2 and TRBJ1-1; 7 positions match TRBD1. Germline CDR1 WSHSY, CDR2 SAAADI. J gave up 1 base and V 5 bases, and 1 base lay outside the gene matches. There are 13 residues in the CDR3. The DNA of the CDR3 is TGCGCCAGCAGTCGACAGGGGAACACTGAAGCTTTCTTT. Translating it yields CASSRQGNTEAFF.

In this sample, this clone turned up a few times. V and J are TRBV6-1 and TRBJ2-1; D tentatively reads TRBD1 or TRBD2 (5 bases each). Germline values: CDR1 MNHNS, CDR2 SASEGT. Trimming cost V 0 bases and J 11 bases, with 14 bases left between them. This CDR3 has 14 residues. CDR3 region: CASSEAGVRTQQFF. In DNA form, the CDR3 reads TGTGCCAGCAGTGAAGCAGGGGTCCGGACTCAGCAGTTCTTC.

This clone was seen once. This chain joins TRBV2 and TRBJ2-7; weak D call: TRBD1 (5 bases). There are 11 residues in the CDR3. Trimming took off 5 bases at V and 6 bases at J, with 8 bases between the two ends. Germline CDR1 SNHLY, CDR2 FYNNEI. The CDR3 bases are TGTGCCAGCAGTAGCAGGGTCGAGCAGTACTTC. This codes for CASSSRVEQYF.

The rearrangement links TRBV11-3 to TRBJ2-7; unclear D gene. V lost 1 base to trimming and J lost 6 bases, with 10 bases between them. The CDR3 totals 13 residues. Germline V lookup: CDR1 SGHNT, CDR2 YENEEA. In DNA form, the CDR3 reads TGTGCCAGCAGCTTAGGCGGTTACGGCGAGCAGTACTTC. Residues: CASSLGGYGEQYF.

V usage is TRBV7-2 and J usage is TRBJ2-7; no firm D call. The length of the CDR3 is 13 residues. CDR1 is SGHTA, CDR2 FQGNSA, per germline. V was shortened by 3 bases and J by 5 bases, with 11 bases between the two germline ends. This CDR3 reads CASSFRWADEQYF. The CDR3 DNA is TGTGCCAGCAGCTTCCGCTGGGCGGACGAGCAGTACTTC.

V gene TRBV30 combines with J gene TRBJ1-3; D is unresolved. CDR1 is GTSNPN, CDR2 SVGIG, per germline (reference sequence). This CDR3 region has 13 residues. Deletions cut 0 bases from V and 3 bases from J, with 6 bases between. This CDR3 is CAWSVTFGNTIYF. The CDR3 region has the DNA TGTGCCTGGAGTGTAACATTTGGAAACACCATATATTTT.

The chain combines TRBV9 with TRBJ1-2; TRBD1 matches at 7 bases. CDR1 and CDR2 from the germline V gene are SGDLS and YYNGEE. This CDR3 contains 15 residues. Unmatched junction bases numbered 7, after V lost 1 base and J lost 4 bases. The DNA of the CDR3 is TGTGCCAGCAGCGTAACCGTGGACAGGTTCTATGGCTACACCTTC. Translation gives CASSVTVDRFYGYTF.

This clone was picked up one time. The V gene is TRBV5-6, the J gene TRBJ1-4, with D unclear. The CDR3 spans 15 residues. CDR1 is SGHDT, CDR2 YYEEEE, per germline. Trimming stripped 4 bases from V and 5 bases from J, with 15 bases between. The CDR3 sequence: CASSRAILGNEKLFF. Here the CDR3 DNA reads TGTGCCAGCAGCCGGGCCATCCTGGGCAATGAAAAACTGTTTTTT. Complete variable domain (other parts from reference TRBV5-6 and TRBJ1-4): DAGVTQSPTHLIKTRGQQVTLRCSPKSGHDTVSWYQQALGQGPQFIFQYYEEEERQRGNFPDRFSGHQFPNYSSELNVNALLLGDSALYLCASSRAILGNEKLFFGSGTQLSVL.

The chain carries TRBV7-2 and TRBJ1-5, with 9 positions matching TRBD1. CDR3 length: 15 residues. The V gene's germline CDR1 is SGHTA and CDR2 FQGNSA. The V and J ends lost 5 bases and 6 bases, in that order; junction bases with no gene match: 8. The DNA for the CDR3 is TGTGCCAGCAGCCCGTGGGGGGACAGGGCTCAGCCCCAGCATTTT. Its translation is CASSPWGDRAQPQHF. Combining the CDR3 with reference TRBV7-2 and TRBJ1-5 gives the whole variable domain GAGVSQSPSNKVTEKGKDVELRCDPISGHTALYWYRQSLGQGLEFLIYFQGNSAPDKSGLPSDRFSAERTGGSVSTLTIQRTQQEDSAVYLCASSPWGDRAQPQHFGDGTRLSIL.

The genes are TRBV29-1 and TRBJ2-2; perhaps D is TRBD1 or TRBD2 (5 bases each). The CDR3 is 13 residues long. V was clipped by 7 bases and J by 5 bases, with 14 bases between them. Germline CDR1 is SQVTM and CDR2 is ANQGSEA. CDR3 in DNA: TGCAGCGGTGTGGGGGAAGGTACCGGGGAGCTGTTTTTT. Residues: CSGVGEGTGELFF.

The chain joins TRBV19 to TRBJ1-1; 8 bases line up with TRBD1. CDR3 length: 12 amino acids. CDR1 is LNHDA, CDR2 SQIVND, per germline (reference sequence). CDR3 coding DNA: TGTGCGACGCAGGGGGCAAGGACTGAAGCTTTCTTT. It codes for CATQGARTEAFF. The full variable domain, its missing parts supplied by reference TRBV19 and TRBJ1-1, is DGGITQSPKYLFRKEGQNVTLSCEQNLNHDAMYWYRQDPGQGLRLIYYSQIVNDFQKGDIAEGYSVSREKKESFPLTVTSAQKNPTAFYLCATQGARTEAFFGQGTRLTVV.

In regard to this clone: Germline is not matched at one junction end, which may reflect a read error. This chain connects TRBV13 to TRBJ2-3, with a weak D call TRBD1 (6 bases). This CDR3 has 14 residues. Germline V gene sequence: CDR1 PRHDT, CDR2 FYEKMQ (reference sequence). CDR3 nucleotides: TGTGCCAGCAGCCTAGGACAGCCTACAGATACGCAGTATTTT. Amino acid sequence: CASSLGQPTDTQYF.

CDR3 sequence reads: CASSSGTSGGNYNEQFF. The CDR3 DNA reads TGTGCCAGCAGCTCGGGGACTAGCGGGGGGAACTACAATGAGCAGTTCTTC. The chain links TRBV28 to TRBJ2-1, with TRBD2 matching 15 bases. V was clipped by 6 bases and J by 3 bases; unmatched bases: 6. Germline CDR1 and CDR2: MDHEN and SYDVKM. There are 17 residues in the CDR3.

This chain links TRBV6-5 with TRBJ2-7, with TRBD2 identical over 9 bases. With 6 bases clipped from V and 5 bases from J, the junction kept 11 bases outside the gene matches. Looked up from germline, CDR1 is MNHEY and CDR2 is SVGAGI. This CDR3 is built from 15 residues. Here the CDR3 reads CASSGRSGGRNEQYF. CDR3 in DNA: TGTGCCAGCAGCGGACGTAGCGGGGGCCGAAACGAGCAGTACTTC.

J is TRBJ1-2 and V is TRBV27; no clear D. The CDR3 is made up of 15 amino acids. V dropped 6 bases and J dropped 6 bases, with 20 bases sitting between them. Germline lookup yields CDR1 MNHEY and CDR2 SMNVEV (reference sequence). The CDR3 sequence: CASSLGDLGFDGYTF. The CDR3 DNA follows: TGTGCCAGCAGCCTTGGGGATTTGGGGTTCGATGGCTACACCTTC.

This clone was observed once. The genes are TRBV30 and TRBJ1-2; D remains unclear. Trimming left V 3 bases short and J 3 bases short, with 5 bases between. Looked up from germline, CDR1 is GTSNPN and CDR2 is SVGIG (reference sequence). This CDR3 is 11 amino acids long. CDR3 sequence: CAWRPDYGYTF. The CDR3, as DNA: TGTGCCTGGAGACCCGACTATGGCTACACCTTC.

This chain connects TRBV5-6 to TRBJ1-1; D is possibly TRBD1 (5 bases). This CDR3 has 14 residues. The V gene lost 0 bases and the J gene lost 1 base, with 7 bases spanning the gap. CDR1 and CDR2 from the germline V gene are SGHDT and YYEEEE. The CDR3: CASSLVGENTEAFF. The CDR3 region has the DNA TGTGCCAGCAGCTTGGTAGGGGAGAACACTGAAGCTTTCTTT.

The chain recombines TRBV15 with TRBJ1-2, with 7 positions matching TRBD1. V gave up 3 bases and J gave up 6 bases; unmatched junction bases: 7. This CDR3 region has 14 residues. The germline CDR1 and CDR2 sequences are LNHNV and YYDKDF (reference sequence). CDR3 nucleotides: TGTGCCACCAGCAGGATGACAGGGTATGATGGCTACACCTTC. Its translation is CATSRMTGYDGYTF.

V gene TRBV11-2 combines with J gene TRBJ1-3; unclear D gene. CDR3 length equals 14 residues. Germline V gives CDR1 SGHAT, CDR2 FQNNGV. The ends were cut back, 5 bases at V and 1 base at J, with 9 bases in the middle. As DNA, the CDR3 is TGTGCCAGCAGCCCTATTATTTCTGGAAACACCATATATTTT. Amino acids: CASSPIISGNTIYF.

The rearrangement uses TRBV15 and TRBJ2-1; tentative D call: TRBD2 (5 bases). The CDR3 runs to 17 residues. CDR1 is LNHNV, CDR2 YYDKDF, per germline (reference sequence). V gave up 2 bases and J gave up 0 bases, with 14 bases separating them. The CDR3 DNA reads as TGTGCCACCAGCAGACCATTAGCGATGAGCTCCTACAATGAGCAGTTCTTC. It translates to CATSRPLAMSSYNEQFF.

The chain carries TRBV7-9 and TRBJ2-1, with D unresolved. V lost 10 bases to trimming and J lost 6 bases, with 16 bases between them. The CDR3 is 13 amino acids. Germline V gives CDR1 SEHNR, CDR2 FQNEAQ (reference sequence). The CDR3 protein is CATPWPWSNEQFF. The CDR3 DNA reads as TGTGCCACCCCCTGGCCATGGTCCAATGAGCAGTTCTTC.